The next 30 T cell receptor beta chains were all read from a single sample in a study of OX40 agonist ivuxolimab in advanced cancers. The method was the immunoSEQ multiplex PCR assay. TCRdb re-hosts the immuneACCESS table, in-frame sequences only. Its copies lack some clones; in the studies checked, an unresolved V gene accounts for under half of them, and the cause for the rest is not known. The sample table contains roughly 74,000 clones; only one count was recorded for 85% to 90% of them. Together, the top ten hold approximately 0.5% of the sample. Specimen: CD4+ or CD8+ T cells sorted from blood, collected in a trial of the OX40 agonist ivuxolimab. Receptor source: an adult with an advanced solid tumor such as melanoma, head and neck, liver or kidney cancer.

This clone was seen a handful of times. This chain's CDR3 is CATSRDLEGYGYTF. Here the CDR3 DNA reads TGTGCCACCAGCAGAGATTTGGAGGGGTATGGCTACACCTTC. The chain has TRBV15 and TRBJ1-2, with D maybe TRBD1 (5 bases). Per germline, CDR1 LNHNV and CDR2 YYDKDF (reference sequence). The CDR3 sequence is 14 residues long. V dropped 0 bases and J dropped 5 bases, with 10 bases sitting between them. The variable domain in full, completed from reference TRBV15 and TRBJ1-2, reads DAMVIQNPRYQVTQFGKPVTLSCSQTLNHNVMYWYQQKSSQAPKLLFHYYDKDFNNEADTPDNFQSRRPNTSFCFLDIRSPGLGDTAMYLCATSRDLEGYGYTFGSGTRLTVV.

There are a few counts of this clone. The CDR3 DNA reads as TGTGCCAGCAGTCCTAGCGGGGTCTCCTACGAGCAGTACTTC. Its protein product is CASSPSGVSYEQYF. The J gene is TRBJ2-7, the V gene TRBV2; 9 positions match TRBD2. Germline-derived CDR1 and CDR2 are SNHLY and FYNNEI. This CDR3 contains 14 residues. V dropped 5 bases and J dropped 0; count of bases not matched to a gene: 2.

The chain joins TRBV9 to TRBJ1-6, with no clear D. The V end was cut by 0 bases, the J end by 5 bases, with 12 bases between. This CDR3 spans 16 amino acids. Germline CDR1 and CDR2: SGDLS and YYNGEE. DNA for the CDR3: TGTGCCAGCAGCGTAGCTCCGGGAAGGGATAATTCACCCCTCCACTTT. Its translation: CASSVAPGRDNSPLHF. Looking up the rest from reference TRBV9 and TRBJ1-6 gives the full variable domain: DSGVTQTPKHLITATGQRVTLRCSPRSGDLSVYWYQQSLDQGLQFLIQYYNGEERAKGNILERFSAQQFPDLHSELNLSSLELGDSALYFCASSVAPGRDNSPLHFGNGTRLTVT.

In this sample, this clone turned up once. The rearrangement uses TRBV30 and TRBJ2-7; a possible D gene is TRBD1 (5 bases). Per germline, CDR1 GTSNPN and CDR2 SVGIG (reference sequence). This CDR3 is built from 13 residues. The V end lost 3 bases, the J end lost 4 bases, and 13 bases lay between the germline ends. The CDR3, as DNA: TGTGCCTGGAGCGCACATCAGGGTTACGAGCAGTACTTC. Its translation is CAWSAHQGYEQYF.

In its sample, this clone was seen a few times. The genes are TRBV5-1 and TRBJ2-2, with D tentatively TRBD2 (6 bases). The length of the CDR3 is 15 residues. Per germline, CDR1 SGHRS and CDR2 YFSETQ. The V gene lost 3 bases and the J gene lost 10 bases, with 19 bases spanning the gap. CDR3 amino acids: CASSWQKASATELFF. In DNA form, the CDR3 reads TGCGCCAGCAGCTGGCAAAAAGCTAGCGCCACGGAGCTGTTTTTT.

The rearrangement joins TRBV9 to TRBJ2-1; no firm D call. The CDR3 is 15 amino acids. V was shortened by 0 bases and J by 5 bases, with 12 bases between the two germline ends. Germline values: CDR1 SGDLS, CDR2 YYNGEE. The CDR3 region has the DNA TGTGCCAGCAGCGTAGCTCATACGTCCCACAATGAGCAGTTCTTC. Amino acids: CASSVAHTSHNEQFF.

This chain connects TRBV7-2 to TRBJ1-1; 7 bases are shared with TRBD1. The CDR3 length is 16 residues. Germline assignment: CDR1 SGHTA and CDR2 FQGNSA. The V segment lost 1 base and the J segment 6 bases; nucleotides outside the gene matches: 11. This CDR3 is CASSLGVRGGFAEAFF. The CDR3 nucleotides read TGTGCCAGCAGCTTAGGAGTGAGAGGGGGCTTCGCTGAAGCTTTCTTT.

The CDR3 bases are TGTGCCAGCAGTTACTCAGCGGGACTCTGGAATGAGCAGTTCTTC. This sequence encodes CASSYSAGLWNEQFF. The gene calls are TRBV6-6 and TRBJ2-1; 7 nucleotides match TRBD2. This CDR3 region has 15 residues. The V gene's germline CDR1 is MNHNY and CDR2 SVGAGI (reference sequence). V lost 0 bases to trimming and J lost 7 bases; unmatched junction nucleotides: 6.

This sequence joins TRBV29-1 and TRBJ2-3; TRBD2 matches at 7 bases. J lost 3 bases, V lost 4 bases, and 13 bases had no gene match. The CDR3 runs to 16 residues. Germline CDR1 reads SQVTM; CDR2 reads ANQGSEA. The CDR3 is CSVALAGEGRTDTQYF. CDR3 DNA: TGCAGCGTTGCTCTGGCGGGAGAAGGTAGGACAGATACGCAGTATTTT.

The rearrangement links TRBV5-4 to TRBJ1-1; D uncertain. The CDR3 has 15 amino acids. Trimming left V 0 bases short and J 1 base short, with 10 bases between. Germline CDR1 reads SGHNT; CDR2 reads YYREEE (reference sequence). This CDR3 is CASSLARGRNTEAFF. The CDR3 bases are TGTGCCAGCAGCTTGGCCAGAGGGAGGAACACTGAAGCTTTCTTT. Drawing the rest from reference TRBV5-4 and TRBJ1-1, the complete variable domain is ETGVTQSPTHLIKTRGQQVTLRCSSQSGHNTVSWYQQALGQGPQFIFQYYREEENGRGNFPPRFSGLQFPNYSSELNVNALELDDSALYLCASSLARGRNTEAFFGQGTRLTVV.

The rearrangement links TRBV6-1 to TRBJ1-3; 8 bases line up with TRBD1. V trimming: 5 bases; J trimming: 5 bases; junction bases outside the gene matches: 5. Germline V lookup: CDR1 MNHNS, CDR2 SASEGT. The CDR3 consists of 14 residues. As DNA, the CDR3 is TGTGCCAGCAGTCCGGACAGGGCGAGAAACACCATATATTTT. Protein sequence: CASSPDRARNTIYF.

With respect to this clone: Germline is not matched at one junction end, which may reflect a read error. This rearrangement joins TRBV6-1 to TRBJ1-4; TRBD1 matches at 9 bases. Germline V CDR1 and CDR2: MNHNS, SASEGT. The CDR3 loop spans 11 amino acids. The CDR3 nucleotides are TGTGCCAGCAGCGGGACAGGGTCGGCCAATTTT. Translating it yields CASSGTGSANF.

CDR3 sequence (DNA): TGTGCCAGCAGTGAAGTTAGGACCTCTTACAATGAGCAGTTCTTC. Translating it yields CASSEVRTSYNEQFF. This chain links TRBV2 with TRBJ2-1; D remains ambiguous. Germline-derived CDR1 and CDR2 are SNHLY and FYNNEI. Trimming stripped 1 base from V and 4 bases from J, with 11 bases between. This CDR3 has 15 amino acids.

The J gene is TRBJ1-4, the V gene TRBV6-6, with 9 positions matching TRBD1. Germline V gives CDR1 MNHNY, CDR2 SVGAGI (reference sequence). CDR3 length equals 15 residues. With V trimmed by 6 bases and J by 7 bases, 9 bases remained unmatched. In nucleotides, the CDR3 is TGTGCCAGCAGCAAACCGGGACAGGGAAGTGAAAAACTGTTTTTT. Amino acids: CASSKPGQGSEKLFF.

This clone showed up just a few times. CDR3 in amino acids: CASSPTGVQPQHF. The CDR3 DNA sequence: TGTGCCAGCAGCCCAACAGGGGTCCAGCCCCAGCATTTT. This sequence joins TRBV11-2 and TRBJ1-5, with 7 bases lining up with TRBD1. The V segment lost 5 bases and the J segment 7 bases; nucleotides outside the gene matches: 5. Germline assignment: CDR1 SGHAT and CDR2 FQNNGV. The CDR3 contains 13 residues.

The chain uses TRBV29-1 and TRBJ1-2; 9 nucleotides line up with TRBD1. The CDR3 is 16 amino acids. Per the germline V gene, CDR1 is SQVTM and CDR2 is ANQGSEA. V lost 7 bases, J lost 8 bases, and 20 bases stayed unmatched. The CDR3 sequence: CSATGGQGDMLSGYTF. The CDR3 DNA is TGCAGCGCAACTGGGGGACAGGGAGACATGTTGTCCGGCTACACCTTC. The entire variable domain, with the rest obtained from reference TRBV29-1 and TRBJ1-2, is as follows: SAVISQKPSRDICQRGTSLTIQCQVDSQVTMMFWYRQQPGQSLTLIATANQGSEATYESGFVIDKFPISRPNLTFSTLTVSNMSPEDSSIYLCSATGGQGDMLSGYTFGSGTRLTVV.

The gene calls are TRBV11-3 and TRBJ1-1, with D unclear. Germline loops: CDR1 SGHNT, CDR2 YENEEA. V lost 3 bases, J lost 0 bases, and 5 bases lay in between. The CDR3 covers 13 residues. The CDR3 is CASSFHLNTEAFF. CDR3 bases: TGTGCCAGCAGCTTCCACTTGAACACTGAAGCTTTCTTT.

The chain recombines TRBV18 with TRBJ1-1; D unclear. Germline CDR1 KGHSH, CDR2 LQKENI. Trimming left V 2 bases short and J 3 bases short, with 13 bases between. CDR3 size: 15 residues. CDR3 DNA sequence: TGTGCCAGCTCACCATCCACGACCGGGGACACTGAAGCTTTCTTT. Amino acid sequence: CASSPSTTGDTEAFF. The variable domain in full, with the rest retrieved from reference TRBV18 and TRBJ1-1, is NAGVMQNPRHLVRRRGQEARLRCSPMKGHSHVYWYRQLPEEGLKFMVYLQKENIIDESGMPKERFSAEFPKEGPSILRIQQVVRGDSAAYFCASSPSTTGDTEAFFGQGTRLTVV.

This clone was seen a single time. This rearrangement joins TRBV6-6 to TRBJ2-3; 12 nucleotides match TRBD2. This CDR3 is 16 amino acids long. V gave up 3 bases and J gave up 3 bases; unmatched junction bases: 4. The germline gives CDR1 MNHNY, CDR2 SVGAGI (reference sequence). The CDR3 DNA sequence: TGTGCCAGCAGTTATGGACTAGCGGGGAGGACAGATACGCAGTATTTT. Translated: CASSYGLAGRTDTQYF.

The sample holds one count of this clone. The rearrangement links TRBV5-1 to TRBJ2-3; 10 positions match TRBD1. CDR3 size: 16 residues. Germline-derived CDR1 and CDR2 are SGHRS and YFSETQ. V lost 4 bases, J lost 2 bases, and 7 bases stayed unmatched. The CDR3 nucleotides read TGCGCCAGCAGCGTAAGACAGGGGGCCCTCACAGATACGCAGTATTTT. Translating gives CASSVRQGALTDTQYF.

The chain employs TRBV30 and TRBJ2-5; no reliable D call. CDR3 length: 13 residues. Germline V gene data show CDR1 as GTSNPN and CDR2 as SVGIG (reference sequence). Trimming stripped 0 bases from V and 5 bases from J, with 10 bases between. The CDR3 DNA reads TGTGCCTGGAGTGTAGGGATCCAGGAGACCCAGTACTTC. Amino acid sequence: CAWSVGIQETQYF.

The chain couples TRBV4-3 to TRBJ1-5, with a weak D call TRBD1 (6 bases). The V gene lost 2 bases and the J gene lost 5 bases, with 13 bases spanning the gap. The CDR3 contains 15 residues. Germline CDR1 is LGHNA and CDR2 is YSLEER. CDR3 nucleotides: TGCGCCAGCAGCCAAAACCACAGGGCCGATCAGCCCCAGCATTTT. Protein: CASSQNHRADQPQHF.

This clone appeared a single time. The gene calls are TRBV7-2 and TRBJ1-2, with D uncertain. CDR1 and CDR2 (germline): SGHTA, FQGNSA. The CDR3 totals 15 residues. Trimming took off 5 bases at V and 3 bases at J, with 16 bases between the two ends. The DNA of the CDR3 is TGTGCCAGCAGCCCCTCCCCCGGGTCTTACTATGGCTACACCTTC. Its translation is CASSPSPGSYYGYTF.

The chain couples TRBV5-1 to TRBJ2-1; tentatively, D is TRBD1 or TRBD2 (6 bases each). The CDR3 is made up of 15 amino acids. CDR1 is SGHRS, CDR2 YFSETQ, per germline. V was cut by 0 bases and J by 8 bases, with 15 bases left in between. CDR3: CASSLGGTNLDEQFF. For the CDR3, the DNA is TGCGCCAGCAGCTTGGGCGGGACAAATTTGGATGAGCAGTTCTTC.

The CDR3 region has the DNA TGTGCTAGTGGTTTGGTACAGGGCGGGGAGCTGTTTTTT. Protein sequence: CASGLVQGGELFF. The genes are TRBV12-5 and TRBJ2-2; tentative D call: TRBD1 (6 bases). The V and J ends lost 0 bases and 7 bases respectively, with 6 bases between them. The CDR3 has 13 residues. The germline CDR1 and CDR2 sequences are LGHNT and FRNRAP.

This clone was observed once. The V gene is TRBV10-1, the J gene TRBJ2-5; D possibly corresponds to TRBD1 (6 bases). The germline gives CDR1 WNHNN, CDR2 SYGVQD (reference sequence). The V end lost 4 bases, the J end lost 4 bases, and 16 bases lay between the germline ends. This CDR3 spans 15 amino acids. CDR3 in amino acids: CASSGVRGGLETQYF. CDR3 coding DNA: TGCGCCAGCAGTGGGGTCAGGGGTGGATTAGAGACCCAGTACTTC.

The rearrangement links TRBV19 to TRBJ1-5; 7 bases are a match to TRBD1. The CDR3 has 13 amino acids. J lost 8 bases, V lost 6 bases, and 7 bases had no gene match. The germline CDR1 and CDR2 sequences are LNHDA and SQIVND (reference sequence). The CDR3 nucleotides read TGTGCCAGTAGCGGACAGGTTGTAGAGCCCCAGCATTTT. Translating gives CASSGQVVEPQHF.

This clone has just one count. This chain links TRBV15 with TRBJ1-2, with TRBD1 matching over 11 bases. Per the germline V gene, CDR1 is LNHNV and CDR2 is YYDKDF (reference sequence). The CDR3 has 15 residues. With V trimmed by 0 bases and J by 7 bases, 4 bases remained unmatched. The CDR3 region is CATSRDRTGGFGYTF. CDR3 nucleotides: TGTGCCACCAGCAGAGACAGGACAGGGGGCTTTGGCTACACCTTC.

V usage is TRBV2 and J usage is TRBJ2-1; no firm D call. In germline, CDR1 is SNHLY, CDR2 FYNNEI. Trimming pared 6 bases from V and 10 bases from J, leaving 16 bases between. The CDR3 consists of 13 residues. CDR3 protein: CASRLPNGREQFF. In nucleotides, the CDR3 is TGTGCCAGCAGGTTACCTAACGGGCGGGAGCAGTTCTTC.

CDR3 residues: CASSLGLAGDHEQYF. As DNA, the CDR3 is TGCGCCAGCAGCTTGGGGCTAGCGGGAGACCACGAGCAGTACTTC. The rearrangement joins TRBV5-1 to TRBJ2-7; 10 nucleotides align to TRBD2. The CDR3 is made up of 15 amino acids. Germline loops: CDR1 SGHRS, CDR2 YFSETQ. V shed 0 bases and J 5 bases; nucleotides not matched to a gene: 5.